This entry lists 19 T cell receptor beta chains sequenced from one sample in a study of T cell responses to AZD1222 COVID-19 vaccine. Sequenced by immunoSEQ multiplex PCR; TCRdb stores in-frame clones only, minus some. The data show more than 95,000 clones, 89% seen once. Sequenced here: peripheral blood, sampled on day 0 of AZD1222 vaccination. The receptors originated from an adult in good health.

The V call is TRBV10-1, the J call TRBJ2-1; TRBD2 matches 9 bases. Germline V gene sequence: CDR1 WNHNN, CDR2 SYGVQD (reference sequence). The CDR3 loop spans 16 amino acids. The junction had 2 bases not matched to a gene; V was cut back by 2 bases and J by 0 bases. This CDR3 reads CASSEGSGSSYNEQFF. The CDR3 DNA sequence: TGCGCCAGCAGTGAGGGTAGCGGGAGCTCCTACAATGAGCAGTTCTTC.

This clone was seen more than once but under ten times. The CDR3 region is CATSGRGQQYSGNTIYF. The DNA for the CDR3 is TGTGCCACCAGTGGTAGGGGACAGCAATACTCTGGAAACACCATATATTTT. This chain links TRBV24-1 with TRBJ1-3, with 7 nucleotides matching TRBD1. V was clipped by 5 bases and J by 0 bases; unmatched bases: 9. This CDR3 has 17 amino acids. Germline V gene sequence: CDR1 KGHDR, CDR2 SFDVKD.

The chain uses TRBV4-1 and TRBJ1-6; no firm D call. V gave up 0 bases and J gave up 4 bases, with 7 bases separating them. Germline V CDR1 and CDR2: MGHRA, YSYEKL. The CDR3 is 15 residues long. The CDR3 nucleotides are TGCGCCAGCAGCCAAGAGGCTCATTATAATTCACCCCTCCACTTT. This gives the protein CASSQEAHYNSPLHF.

This clone was seen once. This chain links TRBV7-9 with TRBJ1-1; no definite D call. V was clipped by 5 bases and J by 3 bases, with 31 bases between them. Germline V CDR1 and CDR2: SEHNR, FQNEAQ (reference sequence). The CDR3 has 20 amino acids. CDR3 coding DNA: TGTGCCAGCAGCATCCGGGCTGTCCAGCGGCGTGGTGCTTTGGACACTGAAGCTTTCTTT. Translated: CASSIRAVQRRGALDTEAFF.

This clone showed up just once. The gene calls are TRBV6-6 and TRBJ1-4; 7 bases fit TRBD1. Trimming removed 2 bases from V and 7 bases from J; junction bases left unmatched: 7. The CDR3 runs 15 residues. CDR1 and CDR2 (germline): MNHNY, SVGAGI (reference sequence). The CDR3 nucleotides read TGTGCCAGCAGTTACCCCCGACAGGGTCGTGAAAAACTGTTTTTT. Its protein product is CASSYPRQGREKLFF.

This clone was detected only once. The chain joins TRBV27 to TRBJ1-1; 8 bases are a match to TRBD1. Germline CDR1 MNHEY, CDR2 SMNVEV (reference sequence). This CDR3 spans 13 amino acids. V was clipped by 4 bases and J by 6 bases; unmatched bases: 4. CDR3 in amino acids: CASSSDRVAEAFF. In DNA, the CDR3 is TGTGCCAGCAGTTCGGACAGGGTTGCTGAAGCTTTCTTT.

This chain joins TRBV3-1 (or the pseudogene TRBV3-2) and TRBJ2-1; TRBD2 agrees at 9 bases. The CDR3 has 14 amino acids. V lost 2 bases, J lost 5 bases, and 1 base stayed unmatched. Germline assignment: CDR1 LGHDT and CDR2 YNNKEL (reference sequence). CDR3 protein: CASSQRTSDNEQFF. DNA for the CDR3: TGTGCCAGCAGCCAACGGACTAGCGACAATGAGCAGTTCTTC.

This rearrangement joins TRBV2 to TRBJ1-3; D not certain. The CDR3 extends over 13 amino acids. Trimming left V 7 bases short and J 0 bases short, with 7 bases between. Germline V gene data show CDR1 as SNHLY and CDR2 as FYNNEI. As DNA, the CDR3 is TGTGCCAGCACATCCTCCTCTGGAAACACCATATATTTT. This sequence encodes CASTSSSGNTIYF. The variable domain in full, completed from reference TRBV2 and TRBJ1-3, reads EPEVTQTPSHQVTQMGQEVILRCVPISNHLYFYWYRQILGQKVEFLVSFYNNEISEKSEIFDDQFSVERPDGSNFTLKIRSTKLEDSAMYFCASTSSSGNTIYFGEGSWLTVV.

The chain employs TRBV30 and TRBJ1-5; 8 bases map to TRBD1. The CDR3 contains 13 residues. The V and J ends lost 3 bases and 5 bases, in that order; junction bases with no gene match: 3. The germline V gene has CDR1 GTSNPN and CDR2 SVGIG (reference sequence). CDR3 sequence reads: CAWSETGDQPQHF. DNA of the CDR3: TGTGCCTGGAGCGAGACAGGGGATCAGCCCCAGCATTTT.

This chain connects TRBV5-1 to TRBJ1-2, with D possibly matching TRBD1 (6 bases). The germline gives CDR1 SGHRS, CDR2 YFSETQ. The CDR3 covers 15 residues. V was cut by 2 bases and J by 6 bases, with 17 bases left in between. DNA of the CDR3: TGCGCCAGCAGCTTCGTGGGGGAACAGGGCAATGGCTACACCTTC. It translates to CASSFVGEQGNGYTF.

The chain joins TRBV20-1 to TRBJ2-1; the D gene is possibly TRBD1 (7 bases). Trimming left V 3 bases short and J 8 bases short, with 8 bases between. The CDR3 extends over 11 amino acids. Germline V gene sequence: CDR1 DFQATT, CDR2 SNEGSKA (reference sequence). The CDR3 spells CSASRGDEQFF. The CDR3, as DNA: TGCAGTGCTAGCAGGGGGGATGAGCAGTTCTTC.

This rearrangement joins TRBV9 to TRBJ2-1; the match to TRBD2 covers 8 bases. Germline CDR1 and CDR2: SGDLS and YYNGEE. The CDR3 runs 16 residues. V was clipped by 3 bases and J by 3 bases; unmatched bases: 8. CDR3 loop: CASSEQTSAGYNEQFF. In DNA form, the CDR3 reads TGTGCCAGCAGCGAACAGACTAGCGCGGGCTACAATGAGCAGTTCTTC.

V gene TRBV29-1 combines with J gene TRBJ1-2, with D unclear. Looked up from germline, CDR1 is SQVTM and CDR2 is ANQGSEA. Trimming took 5 bases from V and 4 from J, leaving 5 bases between them. The CDR3 is made up of 10 amino acids. This CDR3 is CSVKAYGYTF. The CDR3 nucleotides read TGCAGCGTTAAGGCCTATGGCTACACCTTC. The full variable domain, in which reference TRBV29-1 and TRBJ1-2 provide the parts outside the CDR3, is SAVISQKPSRDICQRGTSLTIQCQVDSQVTMMFWYRQQPGQSLTLIATANQGSEATYESGFVIDKFPISRPNLTFSTLTVSNMSPEDSSIYLCSVKAYGYTFGSGTRLTVV.

The J gene is TRBJ2-2, the V gene TRBV3-1 (or the pseudogene TRBV3-2); the D is unclear. Germline V gene sequence: CDR1 LGHDT, CDR2 YNNKEL (reference sequence). V was clipped by 1 base and J by 5 bases, with 8 bases between them. This CDR3 comprises 14 residues. CDR3 DNA: TGTGCCAGCAGCCAAGCTGGCCCTACCGGGGAGCTGTTTTTT. It codes for CASSQAGPTGELFF.

This clone appeared a few times. The chain employs TRBV4-2 and TRBJ2-7; TRBD1 matches at 9 bases. The ends lost 0 bases at V and 3 bases at J; junction bases unmatched: 6. CDR1 and CDR2 from the germline V gene are LGHNA and YNFKEQ. The CDR3 runs to 16 residues. The CDR3 DNA follows: TGTGCCAGCAGCCAAGACCCGGCGGGACAGGGCTACGAGCAGTACTTC. It is translated as CASSQDPAGQGYEQYF.

CDR3 in amino acids: CASSLGVVSYNEQFF. The CDR3, as DNA: TGCGCCAGCAGCTTGGGAGTAGTATCCTACAATGAGCAGTTCTTC. This chain joins TRBV5-1 and TRBJ2-1; D gene ambiguous. With 0 bases removed from V and 1 base from J, the gap between germline ends came to 8 bases. The CDR3 consists of 15 residues. Per the germline V gene, CDR1 is SGHRS and CDR2 is YFSETQ. Full variable domain (outside the CDR3, taken from reference TRBV5-1 and TRBJ2-1): KAGVTQTPRYLIKTRGQQVTLSCSPISGHRSVSWYQQTPGQGLQFLFEYFSETQRNKGNFPGRFSGRQFSNSRSEMNVSTLELGDSALYLCASSLGVVSYNEQFFGPGTRLTVL.

V gene TRBV2 combines with J gene TRBJ2-7, with TRBD1 matching over 7 bases. Germline V lookup: CDR1 SNHLY, CDR2 FYNNEI. Trimming removed 5 bases from V and 0 bases from J; junction bases left unmatched: 4. This CDR3 has 14 residues. The CDR3 bases are TGTGCCAGCAGTTACGACAGGGACTCCTACGAGCAGTACTTC. Its translation is CASSYDRDSYEQYF.

The rearrangement joins TRBV9 to TRBJ1-3, with 7 nucleotides matching TRBD1. With V trimmed by 0 bases and J by 2 bases, 5 bases remained unmatched. This CDR3 contains 16 residues. CDR1 SGDLS and CDR2 YYNGEE come from the germline V gene. The DNA for the CDR3 is TGTGCCAGCAGCGTAGTGGCGACAGGGCCTGGAAACACCATATATTTT. Translation gives CASSVVATGPGNTIYF.

V usage is TRBV5-1 and J usage is TRBJ1-2, with TRBD1 as a possible D gene (5 bases). V was pared by 3 bases and J by 6 bases, with 15 bases between. This CDR3 comprises 14 residues. Looked up from germline, CDR1 is SGHRS and CDR2 is YFSETQ. CDR3 in DNA: TGCGCCAGCAGCTCCGGACAAGCCGTAGATGGCTACACCTTC. Translated, it gives CASSSGQAVDGYTF.